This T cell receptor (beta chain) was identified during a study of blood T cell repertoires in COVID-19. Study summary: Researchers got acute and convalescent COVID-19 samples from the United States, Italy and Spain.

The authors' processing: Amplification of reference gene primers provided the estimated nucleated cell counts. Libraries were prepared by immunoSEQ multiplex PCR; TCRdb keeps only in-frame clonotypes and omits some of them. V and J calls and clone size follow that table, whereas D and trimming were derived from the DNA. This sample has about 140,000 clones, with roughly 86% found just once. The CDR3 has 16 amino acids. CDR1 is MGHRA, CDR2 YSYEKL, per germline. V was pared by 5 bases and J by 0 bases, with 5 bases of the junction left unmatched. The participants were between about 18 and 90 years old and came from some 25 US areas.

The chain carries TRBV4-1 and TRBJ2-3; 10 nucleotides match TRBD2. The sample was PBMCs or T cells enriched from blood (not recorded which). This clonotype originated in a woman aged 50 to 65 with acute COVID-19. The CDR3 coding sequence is TGCGCCAGCAGCTGGCAACTAGCGGGAAGCACAGATACGCAGTATTTT. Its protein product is CASSWQLAGSTDTQYF.